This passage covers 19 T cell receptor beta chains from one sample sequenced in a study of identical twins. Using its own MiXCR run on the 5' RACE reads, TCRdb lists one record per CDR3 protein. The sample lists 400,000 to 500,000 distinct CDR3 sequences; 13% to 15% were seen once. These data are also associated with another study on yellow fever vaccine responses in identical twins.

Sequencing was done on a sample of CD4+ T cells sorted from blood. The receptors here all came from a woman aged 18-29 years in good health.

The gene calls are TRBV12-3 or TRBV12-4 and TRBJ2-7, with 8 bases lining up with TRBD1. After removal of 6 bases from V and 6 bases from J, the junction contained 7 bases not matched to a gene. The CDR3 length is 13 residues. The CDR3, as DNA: TGTGCCAGCAGGGAGGACAGGGTGCGCGAGCAGTACTTC. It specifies CASREDRVREQYF.

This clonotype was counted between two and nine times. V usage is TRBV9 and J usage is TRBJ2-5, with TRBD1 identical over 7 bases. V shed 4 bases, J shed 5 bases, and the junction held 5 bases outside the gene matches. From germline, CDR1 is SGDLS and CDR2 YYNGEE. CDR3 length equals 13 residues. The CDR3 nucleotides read TGTGCCAGCAGCTCGGGACAGCCCGAGACCCAGTACTTC. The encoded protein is CASSSGQPETQYF.

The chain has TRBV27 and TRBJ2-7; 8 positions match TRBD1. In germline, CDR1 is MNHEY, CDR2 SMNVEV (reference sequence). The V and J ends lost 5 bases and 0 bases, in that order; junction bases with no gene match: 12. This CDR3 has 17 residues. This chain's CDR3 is CASSAISPGGFSYEQYF. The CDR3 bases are TGTGCCAGCAGTGCTATTTCCCCAGGGGGCTTCTCCTACGAGCAGTACTTC.

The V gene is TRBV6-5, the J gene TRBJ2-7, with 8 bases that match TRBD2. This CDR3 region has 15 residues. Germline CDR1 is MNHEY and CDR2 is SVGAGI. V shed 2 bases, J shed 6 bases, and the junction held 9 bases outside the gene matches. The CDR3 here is CASSYRPSGPLEQYF. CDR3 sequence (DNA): TGTGCCAGCAGTTACAGGCCTAGCGGGCCCCTCGAGCAGTACTTC.

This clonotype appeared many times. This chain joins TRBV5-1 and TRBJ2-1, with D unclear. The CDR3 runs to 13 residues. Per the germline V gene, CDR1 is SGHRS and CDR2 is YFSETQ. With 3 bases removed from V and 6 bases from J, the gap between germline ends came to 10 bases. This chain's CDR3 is CASSSGPVNEQFF. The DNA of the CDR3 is TGCGCCAGCAGCTCCGGACCCGTCAATGAGCAGTTCTTC.

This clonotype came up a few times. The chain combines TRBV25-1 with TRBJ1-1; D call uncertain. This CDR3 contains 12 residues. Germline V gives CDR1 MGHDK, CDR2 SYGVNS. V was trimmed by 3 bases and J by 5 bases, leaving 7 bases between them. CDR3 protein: CASSDGKTEAFF. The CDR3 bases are TGTGCCAGCAGTGATGGAAAAACTGAAGCTTTCTTT.

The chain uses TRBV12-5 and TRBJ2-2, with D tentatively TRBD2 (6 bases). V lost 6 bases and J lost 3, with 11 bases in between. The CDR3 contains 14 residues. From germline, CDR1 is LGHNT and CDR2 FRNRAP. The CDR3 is CASGSGTYTGELFF. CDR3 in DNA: TGTGCTAGTGGCTCGGGGACTTACACCGGGGAGCTGTTTTTT. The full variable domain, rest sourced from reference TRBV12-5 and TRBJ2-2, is DARVTQTPRHKVTEMGQEVTMRCQPILGHNTVFWYRQTMMQGLELLAYFRNRAPLDDSGMPKDRFSAEMPDATLATLKIQPSEPRDSAVYFCASGSGTYTGELFFGEGSRLTVL.

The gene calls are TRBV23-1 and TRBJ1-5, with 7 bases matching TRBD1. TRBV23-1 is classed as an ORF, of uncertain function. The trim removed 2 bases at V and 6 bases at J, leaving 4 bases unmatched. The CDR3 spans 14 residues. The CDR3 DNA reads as TGCGCCAGCAGTCAAAGACAGGGACGTCAGCCCCAGCATTTT. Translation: CASSQRQGRQPQHF.

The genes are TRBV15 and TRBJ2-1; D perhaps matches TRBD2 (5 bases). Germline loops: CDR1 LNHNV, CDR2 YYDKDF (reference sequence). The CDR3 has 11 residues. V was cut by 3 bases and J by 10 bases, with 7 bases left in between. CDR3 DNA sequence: TGTGCCACCAGCAGGAGGGAAGAGCAGTTCTTC. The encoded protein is CATSRREEQFF.

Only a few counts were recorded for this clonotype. In DNA, the CDR3 is TGCAGCGTTGAAGATGCGAGAGGAAGGGGCACAGATACGCAGTATTTT. Translation gives CSVEDARGRGTDTQYF. The rearrangement links TRBV29-1 to TRBJ2-3; D gene uncertain. V lost 0 bases and J 1 base, leaving 14 bases between the germline ends. The CDR3 runs 16 residues. Germline values: CDR1 SQVTM, CDR2 ANQGSEA.

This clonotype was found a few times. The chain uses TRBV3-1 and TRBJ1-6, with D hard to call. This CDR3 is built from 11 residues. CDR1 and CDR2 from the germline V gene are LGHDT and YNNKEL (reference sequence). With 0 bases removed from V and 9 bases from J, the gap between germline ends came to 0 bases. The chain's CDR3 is CASSQDSPLHF. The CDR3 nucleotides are TGTGCCAGCAGCCAAGATTCACCCCTCCACTTT. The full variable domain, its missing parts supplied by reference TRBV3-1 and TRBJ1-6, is DTAVSQTPKYLVTQMGNDKSIKCEQNLGHDTMYWYKQDSKKFLKIMFSYNNKELIINETVPNRFSPKSPDKAHLNLHINSLELGDSAVYFCASSQDSPLHFGNGTRLTVT.

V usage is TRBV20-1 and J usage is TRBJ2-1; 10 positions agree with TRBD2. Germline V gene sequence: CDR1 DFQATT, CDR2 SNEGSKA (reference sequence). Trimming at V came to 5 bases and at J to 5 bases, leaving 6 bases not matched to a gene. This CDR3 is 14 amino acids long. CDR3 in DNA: TGCAGTGCTGGAGGACTAGCGGAAAACAATGAGCAGTTCTTC. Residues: CSAGGLAENNEQFF.

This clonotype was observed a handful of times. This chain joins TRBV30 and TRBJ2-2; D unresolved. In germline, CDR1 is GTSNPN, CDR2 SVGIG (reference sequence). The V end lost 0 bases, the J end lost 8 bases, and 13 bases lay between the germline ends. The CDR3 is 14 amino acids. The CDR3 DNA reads TGTGCCTGGAGTGTTCCCCCAATCAGGGGGGAGCTGTTTTTT. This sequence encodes CAWSVPPIRGELFF.

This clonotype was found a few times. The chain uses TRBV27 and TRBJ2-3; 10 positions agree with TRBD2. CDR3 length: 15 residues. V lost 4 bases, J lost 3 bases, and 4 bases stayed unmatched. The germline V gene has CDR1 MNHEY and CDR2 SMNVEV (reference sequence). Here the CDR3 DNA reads TGTGCCAGCAGTTACCAGGGACTAGCGACAGATACGCAGTATTTT. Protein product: CASSYQGLATDTQYF.

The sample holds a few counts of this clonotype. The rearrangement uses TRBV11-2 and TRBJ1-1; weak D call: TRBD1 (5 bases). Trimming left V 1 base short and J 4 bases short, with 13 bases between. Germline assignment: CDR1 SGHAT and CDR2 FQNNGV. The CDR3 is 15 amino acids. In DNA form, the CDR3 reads TGTGCCAGCAGCTTAGCGGGCAGGGCGGGCACTGAAGCTTTCTTT. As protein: CASSLAGRAGTEAFF.

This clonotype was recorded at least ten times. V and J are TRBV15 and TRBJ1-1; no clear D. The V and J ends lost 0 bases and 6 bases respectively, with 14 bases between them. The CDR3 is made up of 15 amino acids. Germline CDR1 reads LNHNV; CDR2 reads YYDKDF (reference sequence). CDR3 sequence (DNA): TGTGCCACCAGCAGAGATTTAGCAGGCCCGGCTGAAGCTTTCTTT. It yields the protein CATSRDLAGPAEAFF.

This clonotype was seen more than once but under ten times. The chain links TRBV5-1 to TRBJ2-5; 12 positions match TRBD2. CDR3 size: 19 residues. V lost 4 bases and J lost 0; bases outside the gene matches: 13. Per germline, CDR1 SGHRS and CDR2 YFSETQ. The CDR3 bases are TGCGCCAGCAGCGAGAATACTAGCGGGGGGACCTCCTACCAAGAGACCCAGTACTTC. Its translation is CASSENTSGGTSYQETQYF.

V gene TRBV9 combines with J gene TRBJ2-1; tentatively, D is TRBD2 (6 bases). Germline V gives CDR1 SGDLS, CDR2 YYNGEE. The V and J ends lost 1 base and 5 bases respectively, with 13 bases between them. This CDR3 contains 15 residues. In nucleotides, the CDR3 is TGTGCCAGCAGCGTATTGGACTACCCAAACAATGAGCAGTTCTTC. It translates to CASSVLDYPNNEQFF.

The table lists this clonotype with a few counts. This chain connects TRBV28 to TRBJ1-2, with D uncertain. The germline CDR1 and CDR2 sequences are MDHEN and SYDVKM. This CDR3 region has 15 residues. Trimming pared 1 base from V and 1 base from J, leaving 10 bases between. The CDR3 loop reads CASSLSFPNNYGYTF. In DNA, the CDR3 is TGTGCCAGCAGTTTATCGTTTCCAAATAACTATGGCTACACCTTC.